Here is one T cell receptor beta chain with its context. Which antigen it targets is not known. It has no much larger one-base neighbor in the sample; base qualities were not kept. The CDR3, from cysteine to phenylalanine, totals 17 residues. This entry keeps only the CDR3 DNA: 51 bases, framed from base 1. Trimmed from V: 5 bases; trimmed from J: 2 bases; junction bases lacking a gene match: 9. The germline V gene gives CDR1 as SGHDT and CDR2 as YYEEEE. This entry belongs to a study of PD-L1 blockade in urothelial cancer (dated by TCRdb to between 2016 and 2019). Study-wide context: Therapy was started in about 2014 for all patients, and atezolizumab 1,200 mg was administered intravenously every 3 weeks. An ECOG performance status of 0 or 1 was recorded for the patients, and 0 to 3 prior chemotherapy regimens had been received by the patients. Durable clinical benefit was achieved by nine patients and was not achieved by 20 patients. Pretreatment tumor samples and matched peripheral blood, collected serially before and after atezolizumab treatment, underwent TCR sequencing. Blood samples were analyzed 3 weeks after the start of treatment (second dose) and 6 weeks after the start of treatment. About 90% of the roughly 29 patients were identified as males with urothelial cancer of bladder origin, and a prior smoking history was reported by 18 of 29 patients. Somatic, immune and clinical correlates of response to PD-L1 blockade with atezolizumab in urothelial cancer were the focus of an exploratory multi-omic analysis. Blood samples gave median yields of about 140,000 T cells and 82,636 unique TCRs, along with a median clonality of 0.080. Pretreatment blood TCR-seq was available for 27 to 30 patients, at least one posttreatment blood collection was obtained for around 24 patients, and tumor TCR-seq was available for around 24 patients. Durable clinical benefit was defined as progression-free survival longer than 6 months, and TCR features were also tested against progression-free and overall survival. In the same patients, whole exome sequencing and RNA sequencing of pretreatment tumors were performed in addition to TCR sequencing.

Summary of the overall study and its limitations: Patients with durable benefit showed greater expansion of tumor-associated TCR clones in peripheral blood 3 weeks after starting treatment (n ≈ 21, p = 0.022). A pretreatment peripheral blood TCR clonality below the median was linked to improved progression-free and overall survival. Because the sample size was small (n of about 29) and many of the analyses were exploratory, the results are meant to be hypothesis-generating.

Synthetic TCR analog templates were spiked into each PCR so that absolute template abundance could be estimated from read counts. TCRbeta CDR3 regions were amplified from genomic DNA with bias-controlled V and J gene primers using the immunoSEQ assay. Sequencing of rearranged TCRbeta segments was done at approximately 20X coverage. For the original study's pipeline: Clustering was used to correct sequencing errors, and CDR3s were annotated against IMGT so that V, D and J genes could be assigned. Out-of-frame and stop-codon sequences were excluded, and only productive TCRbeta rearrangements were used in downstream analyses. Clonality was computed as one minus Shannon entropy normalized by the log of the number of unique productive sequences. Clones differing between time points or between blood and tumor were identified by Fisher's exact test with Benjamini-Hochberg correction at adjusted p below 0.01. In its TCRdb copy, this immuneACCESS table keeps in-frame sequences only and misses some clones. Where compared with another copy, unresolved V genes explain less than half of these, and the others have no known cause. That table furnishes V, J and clone size, whereas the DNA furnished D and trimming. This sample is represented by 35,000 to 40,000 clones; 65% to 90% of them were singletons. The ten most abundant clones make up about 22% of the sample.

The time point label, as the study defines it: peripheral blood 6 weeks after treatment start. A cohort of approximately 31 patients with locally advanced or metastatic urothelial carcinoma, treated at Memorial Sloan Kettering on a trial protocol, was included. Peripheral blood mononuclear cells were collected from each patient pretreatment and during treatment, giving between 1 and 8 total time points per patient. The Qiagen DNeasy Blood extraction kit was used to purify genomic DNA from total PBMCs and tumor samples. Collected pretreatment and during treatment, PBMCs were isolated and stored as previously described.

Sample: PBMCs, taken around atezolizumab (anti-PD-L1) treatment. This TCR was sampled from a man aged 55 to 69 with urothelial cancer. The rearranged chain carries TRBV5-6 and TRBJ2-3; a stretch of 12 junction bases matches TRBD2. The nucleotide sequence reads TGTGCCAGCAGTTCCCGGACTAGCGGGGAGTTCACAGATACGCAGTATTTT. This gives the protein CASSSRTSGEFTDTQYF.